Included here is one TCR beta chain sequence, with context. The data stem from a study of blood T cell repertoires in COVID-19. Original methodology: Amplification of reference gene primers was used by the study to estimate nucleated cell counts. Method: immunoSEQ multiplex PCR; TCRdb's copy keeps in-frame clones and lacks some. That table furnishes V, J and clone size, whereas the DNA furnished D and trimming. The profile shows about 90,000 clones, more than 80% of them singletons. Losses at the gene ends were 6 bases for V and 5 bases for J; bases not matched to a gene: 8. CDR1 and CDR2 (germline): SNHLY, FYNNEI. The CDR3 consists of 14 residues.

This clonotype originated in a woman between 65 and 79 years old with acute or convalescent COVID-19. Sequencing used peripheral blood. V is TRBV2 and J is TRBJ2-7; 9 bases agree with TRBD2. The CDR3 spells CASRNSGSTHEQYF. In DNA, the CDR3 is TGTGCCAGCAGGAATAGCGGGAGTACCCACGAGCAGTACTTC.